This TCR beta chain was sequenced for a study of cytomegalovirus exposure and HLA in healthy donors. Study results and limitations: The study labeled roughly 160 TCR beta chains cytomegalovirus-associated.

About this clone itself: Its antigen is not known. An end of the junction differs from the germline gene, which may be a read error.

It was with 60 Vbeta and 13 Jbeta primers that the PCR ran. TCRdb's copy holds only in-frame clones and misses some; the assay was immunoSEQ multiplex PCR. This table has 170,000 or so clones, 75% to 85% appearing once. CDR1 SGHVS and CDR2 FQNEAQ come from the germline V gene. The CDR3 extends over 13 amino acids. This chain links TRBV7-8 with TRBJ1-2, with D uncertain. Sequenced material: PBMCs. The source of this sequence is a man younger than 40 in good health and CMV-seropositive. CDR3: CTSSLVGPYGYTF. CDR3 nucleotide sequence: TGTACCAGCAGCTTAGTTGGCCCCTATGGCTACACCTTC.